These T cell receptor beta chains were read from a single sample in a study of T cells expressing NK-cell markers. TCRdb derives one entry per CDR3 protein from the 5' RACE reads, leaving out DNA. There are some 600,000 distinct CDR3 sequences in the sample, with 3% to 4.5% held by the top ten. The sequenced sample was blood T cells: a sorted CD56 or NKG2C T cell subset, CD4+ or CD8+ T cells, or bulk PBMC T cells (not recorded which). These receptor sequences come from a man between 18 and 35 years old in good health. Each CDR3 is given with its conserved first and last residue.

J,V,CDR3
TRBJ2-7,TRBV18,CASSPPGQVIPYEQYF
TRBJ1-1,TRBV27,CASSSGWTEAFF
TRBJ1-2,TRBV4-1,CASSQGKTGDGFYGYTF
TRBJ2-1,TRBV27,CASSSETGYEQFF
TRBJ2-7,TRBV18,CASSPFGTVNSYEQYF
TRBJ1-5,TRBV30,CAWSAGQPQQPQHF
TRBJ1-1,TRBV6-2/TRBV6-3,CASKEGARGAFF
TRBJ2-2,TRBV9,CASSAGTAGELFF
TRBJ2-3,TRBV20-1,CSARDLVVVITDTQYF
TRBJ2-1,TRBV6-2/TRBV6-3,CASSYRASGSNEQFF
TRBJ1-1,TRBV6-2/TRBV6-3,CASSETNMNTEAFF
TRBJ2-3,TRBV12-3/TRBV12-4,CASSFPRTSGRAKEQYF
TRBJ2-1,TRBV12-3/TRBV12-4,CASISSASGVYNEQFF
TRBJ2-5,TRBV6-4,CASTPSSGLAGVGKETQYF
TRBJ2-5,TRBV7-8,CASSLFPLLGDQETQYF
TRBJ2-1,TRBV11-2,CASSLGPGTGEFF
TRBJ1-1,TRBV6-1,CASSPLRQVMNTEAFF
TRBJ1-1,TRBV12-3/TRBV12-4,CATCTGERTEAFF
TRBJ2-2,TRBV11-2,CASSLGLRDSSNTGELFF
TRBJ2-3,TRBV12-3/TRBV12-4,CASSGGTSGSWVDTQYF
TRBJ2-1,TRBV5-1,CASSLELAGVGDNEQFF
TRBJ2-5,TRBV28,CASYRAQGARETQYF
TRBJ2-1,TRBV5-5,CASSLVGVVYNEQFF
TRBJ2-2,TRBV6-1,CASRNTGYTGELFF
TRBJ2-7,TRBV7-6,CASSPGTDPYEQYF
TRBJ2-1,TRBV5-1,CASSSAMVSYSYNEQFF
TRBJ1-1,TRBV12-3/TRBV12-4,CASSWVGGGAFF
TRBJ1-2,TRBV12-3/TRBV12-4,CASSTIFPLANYGYTF
TRBJ2-5,TRBV10-3,CAISEMDARETQYF